This T cell receptor beta chain was captured in a study of blood T cells in healthy people across ages. This clonotype has ten or more counts. Sample-barcoded 5' priming and a J-beta primer mix drove a second PCR of 7 to 11 cycles. TCRdb recomputed calls from the 5' RACE reads with MiXCR, one row per CDR3 protein. The sample has some 710,000 distinct CDR3 sequences; about half are singletons. The CDR3 spans 15 residues. With V trimmed by 0 bases and J by 3 bases, 1 base remained unmatched. Per the germline V gene, CDR1 is DFQATT and CDR2 is SNEGSKA (reference sequence). This chain joins TRBV20-1 and TRBJ2-7; 14 bases map to TRBD2. Sequencing input: blood. This TCR was sampled from an elderly man in good health. For the CDR3, the DNA is TGCAGTGCTAGAGACGGGACTAGCGGGAGCTACGAGCAGTACTTC. Its protein product is CSARDGTSGSYEQYF.